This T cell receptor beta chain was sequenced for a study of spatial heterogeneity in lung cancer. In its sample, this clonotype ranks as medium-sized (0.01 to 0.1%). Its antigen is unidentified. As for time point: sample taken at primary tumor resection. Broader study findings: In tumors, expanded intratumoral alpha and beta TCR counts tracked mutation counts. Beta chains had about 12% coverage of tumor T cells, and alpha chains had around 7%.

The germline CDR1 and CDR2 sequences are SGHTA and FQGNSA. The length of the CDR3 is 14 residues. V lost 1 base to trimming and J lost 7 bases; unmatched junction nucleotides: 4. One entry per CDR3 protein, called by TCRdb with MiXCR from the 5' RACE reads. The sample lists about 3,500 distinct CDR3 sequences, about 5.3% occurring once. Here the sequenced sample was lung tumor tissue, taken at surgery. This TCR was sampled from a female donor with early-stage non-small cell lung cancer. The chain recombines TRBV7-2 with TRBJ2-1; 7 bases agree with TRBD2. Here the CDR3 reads CASSLGWGGNEQFF. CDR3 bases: TGTGCCAGCAGCTTAGGGTGGGGGGGGAATGAGCAGTTCTTC.